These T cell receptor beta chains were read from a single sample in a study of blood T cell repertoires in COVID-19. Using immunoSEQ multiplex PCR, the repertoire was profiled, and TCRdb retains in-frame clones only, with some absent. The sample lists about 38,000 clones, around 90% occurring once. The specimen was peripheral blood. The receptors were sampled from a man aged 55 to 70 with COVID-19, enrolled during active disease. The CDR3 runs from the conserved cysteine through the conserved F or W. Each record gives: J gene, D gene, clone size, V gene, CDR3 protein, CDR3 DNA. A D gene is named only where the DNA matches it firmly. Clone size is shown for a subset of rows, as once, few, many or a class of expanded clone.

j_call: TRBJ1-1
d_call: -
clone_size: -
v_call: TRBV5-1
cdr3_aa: CASRQDSLEAFF
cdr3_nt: TGCGCCAGCAGGCAAGACAGCCTTGAAGCTTTCTTT

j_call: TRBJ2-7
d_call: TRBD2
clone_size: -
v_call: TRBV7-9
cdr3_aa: CASSTGLAGPLGEQYF
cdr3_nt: TGTGCCAGCAGCACGGGACTAGCGGGGCCATTGGGCGAGCAGTACTTC

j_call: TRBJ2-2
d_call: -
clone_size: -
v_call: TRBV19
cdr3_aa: CASSEQGNTGELFF
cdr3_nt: TGTGCCAGTAGTGAACAGGGAAACACCGGGGAGCTGTTTTTT

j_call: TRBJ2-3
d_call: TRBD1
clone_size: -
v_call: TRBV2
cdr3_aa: CASSPQGVGTDTQYF
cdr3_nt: TGTGCCAGCAGCCCTCAGGGGGTGGGCACAGATACGCAGTATTTT

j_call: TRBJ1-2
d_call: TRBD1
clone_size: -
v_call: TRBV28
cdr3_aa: CASSPTGGPYGYTF
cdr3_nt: TGTGCCAGCAGTCCTACAGGGGGCCCATATGGCTACACCTTC

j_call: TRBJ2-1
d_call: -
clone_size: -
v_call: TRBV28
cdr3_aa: CASSPMKTRFEQFF
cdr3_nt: TGTGCCAGCAGTCCCATGAAGACTAGATTTGAGCAGTTCTTC

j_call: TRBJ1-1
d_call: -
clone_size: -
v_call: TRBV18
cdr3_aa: CASSPEQNTEAFF
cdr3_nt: TGTGCCAGCTCCCCCGAGCAGAACACTGAAGCTTTCTTT

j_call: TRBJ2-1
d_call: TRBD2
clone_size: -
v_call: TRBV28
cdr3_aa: CASSLWSLLAGGNNEQFF
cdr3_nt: TGTGCCAGCAGTTTATGGAGTCTCCTAGCGGGAGGCAACAATGAGCAGTTCTTC

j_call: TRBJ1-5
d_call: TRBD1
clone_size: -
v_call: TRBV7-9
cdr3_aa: CATGQGRQPQHF
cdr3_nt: TGTGCCACCGGACAGGGACGCCAGCCCCAGCATTTT

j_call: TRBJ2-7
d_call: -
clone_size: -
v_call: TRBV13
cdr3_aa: CASSHSGGGGFEQYF
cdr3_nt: TGTGCCAGCAGCCATAGCGGAGGAGGTGGATTCGAGCAGTACTTC

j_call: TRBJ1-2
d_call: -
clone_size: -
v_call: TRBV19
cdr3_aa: CASSIGLEGTNYGYTF
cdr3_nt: TGTGCCAGTAGTATAGGTCTCGAGGGAACTAACTATGGCTACACCTTC

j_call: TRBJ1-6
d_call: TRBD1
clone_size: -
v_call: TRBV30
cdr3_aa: CAWSPLLGQGRSPLHF
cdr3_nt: TGTGCCTGGAGTCCACTCTTGGGACAGGGGCGTTCACCCCTCCACTTT

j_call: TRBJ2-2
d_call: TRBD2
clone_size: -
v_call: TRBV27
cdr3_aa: CASSTGLVRAGELFF
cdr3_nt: TGTGCCAGCAGTACGGGACTAGTTAGGGCCGGGGAGCTGTTTTTT

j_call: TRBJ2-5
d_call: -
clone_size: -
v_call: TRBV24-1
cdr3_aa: CATSDRDTHQETQYF
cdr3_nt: TGTGCCACCAGTGATCGGGACACCCACCAAGAGACCCAGTACTTC

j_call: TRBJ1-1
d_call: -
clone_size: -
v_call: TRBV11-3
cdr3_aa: CASSLPLTGQMNTEAFF
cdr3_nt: TGTGCCAGCAGCTTGCCTCTGACGGGACAAATGAACACTGAAGCTTTCTTT

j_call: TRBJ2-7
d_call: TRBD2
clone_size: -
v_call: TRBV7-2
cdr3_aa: CASSLLREATYEQYF
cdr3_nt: TGTGCCAGCAGCTTACTCCGGGAGGCAACCTACGAGCAGTACTTC

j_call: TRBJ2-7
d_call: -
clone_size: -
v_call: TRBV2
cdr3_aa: CASGAYEQYF
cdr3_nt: TGTGCCTCAGGCGCCTACGAGCAGTACTTC

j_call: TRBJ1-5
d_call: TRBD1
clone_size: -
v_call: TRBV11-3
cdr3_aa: CASSFEDRGINQPQHF
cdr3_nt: TGTGCCAGCAGCTTCGAAGACAGGGGAATCAATCAGCCCCAGCATTTT

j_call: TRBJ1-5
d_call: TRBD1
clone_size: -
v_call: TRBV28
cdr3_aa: CASSSGTGASNQPQHF
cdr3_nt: TGTGCCAGCAGTTCCGGAACAGGGGCCAGCAATCAGCCCCAGCATTTT

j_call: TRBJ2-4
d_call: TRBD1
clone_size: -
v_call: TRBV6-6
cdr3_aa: CASTYGQGGKNIQYF
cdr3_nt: TGTGCCAGCACATATGGACAGGGGGGCAAAAACATTCAGTACTTC

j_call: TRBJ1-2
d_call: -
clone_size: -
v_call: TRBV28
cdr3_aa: CASHRDGYTF
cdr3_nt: TGTGCCAGCCACCGGGATGGCTACACCTTC

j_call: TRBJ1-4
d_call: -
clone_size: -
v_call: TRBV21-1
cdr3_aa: CASSSREGTNEKLFF
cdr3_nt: TGTGCCAGCAGCTCTAGGGAGGGGACTAATGAAAAACTGTTTTTT

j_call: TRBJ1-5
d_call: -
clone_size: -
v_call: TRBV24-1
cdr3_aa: CATQQGFDQPQHF
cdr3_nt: TGTGCCACTCAACAGGGCTTTGACCAGCCCCAGCATTTT

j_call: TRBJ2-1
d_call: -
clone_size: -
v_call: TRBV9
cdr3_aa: CASSRDYNEQFF
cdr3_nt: TGTGCCAGCAGCCGGGATTACAATGAGCAGTTCTTC

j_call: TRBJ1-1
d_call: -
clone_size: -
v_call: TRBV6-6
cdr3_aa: CASSYDYGGMNTEAFF
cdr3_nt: TGTGCCAGCAGTTACGACTATGGGGGGATGAACACTGAAGCTTTCTTT

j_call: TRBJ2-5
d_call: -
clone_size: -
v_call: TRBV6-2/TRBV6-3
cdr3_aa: CASSPPGGPSTQETQYF
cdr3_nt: TGTGCCAGCAGTCCACCCGGAGGGCCTTCCACCCAAGAGACCCAGTACTTC

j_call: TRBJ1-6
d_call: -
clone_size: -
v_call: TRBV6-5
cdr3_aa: CASSYHRGRGDSPLHF
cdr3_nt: TGTGCCAGCAGTTACCATCGGGGCAGGGGAGATTCACCCCTCCACTTT

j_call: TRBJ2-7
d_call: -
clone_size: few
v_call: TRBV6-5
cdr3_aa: CASSQAGEQYF
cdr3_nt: TGTGCCAGCAGCCAGGCCGGCGAGCAGTACTTC

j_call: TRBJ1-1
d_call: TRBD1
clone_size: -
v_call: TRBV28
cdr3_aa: CASSARDRTLEAFF
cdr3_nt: TGTGCCAGCAGTGCCCGGGACAGAACCCTTGAAGCTTTCTTT

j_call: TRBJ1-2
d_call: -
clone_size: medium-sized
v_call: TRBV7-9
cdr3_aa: CASSLQGIGYTF
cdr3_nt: TGTGCCAGCAGCTTACAGGGAATTGGCTACACCTTC

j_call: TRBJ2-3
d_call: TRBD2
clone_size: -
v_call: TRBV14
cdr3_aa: CASSHGPGLEVQHGWTDTQYF
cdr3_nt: TGTGCCAGCAGCCACGGGCCGGGACTAGAAGTGCAACACGGATGGACAGATACGCAGTATTTT

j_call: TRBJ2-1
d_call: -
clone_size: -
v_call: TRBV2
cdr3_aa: CASLRARVGGNEQFF
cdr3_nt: TGTGCCAGCCTTCGAGCGCGGGTTGGCGGGAATGAGCAGTTCTTC

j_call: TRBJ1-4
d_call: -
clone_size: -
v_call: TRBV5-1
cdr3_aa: CASSPNSGVGATNEKLFF
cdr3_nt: TGCGCCAGCAGCCCCAACTCAGGGGTTGGGGCAACTAATGAAAAACTGTTTTTT

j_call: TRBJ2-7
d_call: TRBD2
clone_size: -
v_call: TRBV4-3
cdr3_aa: CASSQGLAGEQYYF
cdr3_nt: TGCGCCAGCAGCCAAGGACTAGCGGGCGAGCAGTACTACTTC

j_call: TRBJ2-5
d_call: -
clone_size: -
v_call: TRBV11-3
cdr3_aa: CASSFKGAAQETQYF
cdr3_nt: TGTGCCAGCAGCTTCAAAGGAGCGGCACAAGAGACCCAGTACTTC

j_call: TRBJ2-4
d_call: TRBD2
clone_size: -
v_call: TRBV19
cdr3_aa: CASSMAGDFSAKNIQYF
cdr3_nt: TGTGCCAGTAGTATGGCGGGAGATTTTTCAGCCAAAAACATTCAGTACTTC

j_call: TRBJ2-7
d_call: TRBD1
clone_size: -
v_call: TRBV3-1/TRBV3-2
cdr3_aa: CASSQSLGQESYEQYF
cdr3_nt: TGTGCCAGCAGCCAGAGCTTGGGACAGGAATCCTACGAGCAGTACTTC

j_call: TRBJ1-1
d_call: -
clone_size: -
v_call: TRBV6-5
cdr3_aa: CASSWGPSLGTFF
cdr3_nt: TGTGCCAGCAGTTGGGGCCCCTCCTTGGGGACTTTCTTT

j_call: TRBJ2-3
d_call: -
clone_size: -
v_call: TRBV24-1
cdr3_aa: CATTSSTDTQYF
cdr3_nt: TGTGCCACCACCTCTAGCACAGATACGCAGTATTTT

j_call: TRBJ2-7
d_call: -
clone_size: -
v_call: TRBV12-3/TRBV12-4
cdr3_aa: CASSRGGNEQYF
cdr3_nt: TGTGCCAGCAGCCGAGGGGGAAACGAGCAGTACTTC

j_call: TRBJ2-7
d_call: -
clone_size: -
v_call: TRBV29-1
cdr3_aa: CSVIEVSYEQYF
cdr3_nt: TGCAGCGTGATTGAGGTTAGCTACGAGCAGTACTTC

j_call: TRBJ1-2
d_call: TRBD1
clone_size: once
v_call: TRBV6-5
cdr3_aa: CASRKIDRENYGYTF
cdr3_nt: TGTGCCAGCAGAAAGATAGACAGGGAAAACTATGGCTACACCTTC

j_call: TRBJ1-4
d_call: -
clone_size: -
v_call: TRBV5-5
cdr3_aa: CASSPRGTTNEKLFF
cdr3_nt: TGTGCCAGCAGCCCAAGAGGAACGACTAATGAAAAACTGTTTTTT

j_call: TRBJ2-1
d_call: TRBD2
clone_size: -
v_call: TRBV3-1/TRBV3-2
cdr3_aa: CASSSGTSGYNEQFF
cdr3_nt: TGTGCCAGCAGCTCCGGGACTAGCGGATACAATGAGCAGTTCTTC

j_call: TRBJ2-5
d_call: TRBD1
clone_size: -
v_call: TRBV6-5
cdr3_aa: CASIRTGGLGETQYF
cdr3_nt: TGTGCCAGCATTCGGACAGGGGGCTTGGGGGAGACCCAGTACTTC

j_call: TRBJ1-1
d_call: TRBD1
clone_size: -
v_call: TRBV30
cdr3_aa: CAGQLIGQGNTEAFF
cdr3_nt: TGTGCCGGGCAACTGATCGGACAGGGGAACACTGAAGCTTTCTTT

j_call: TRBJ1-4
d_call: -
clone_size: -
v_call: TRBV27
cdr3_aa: CASSWRGTTNEKLFF
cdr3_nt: TGTGCCAGCAGTTGGCGGGGCACAACTAATGAAAAACTGTTTTTT

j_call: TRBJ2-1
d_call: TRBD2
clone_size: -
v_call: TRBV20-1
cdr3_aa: CSASPGGLGNEQFF
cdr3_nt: TGCAGTGCTAGTCCGGGAGGGCTCGGCAATGAGCAGTTCTTC

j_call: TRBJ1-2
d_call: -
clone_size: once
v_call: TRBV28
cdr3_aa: CASTTGGVHYGYTF
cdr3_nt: TGTGCCAGCACCACCGGGGGGGTTCACTATGGCTACACCTTC

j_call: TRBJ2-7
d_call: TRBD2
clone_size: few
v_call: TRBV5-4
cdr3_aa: CASSRGLANYEQYF
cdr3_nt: TGTGCCAGCAGCCGTGGACTAGCGAACTACGAGCAGTACTTC